This entry describes one TCR beta chain. Its antigen is not identified. This sample is drawn from a study of CD8 T cells in ankylosing spondylitis. One entry per CDR3 protein results from TCRdb running MiXCR on the 5' RACE reads. This table holds 84,000 or so distinct CDR3 sequences, approximately 30% found once. Study-wide findings and caveats: Within matched ankylosing spondylitis synovial fluid, disease-linked clones were reportedly significantly enriched.

The sample was blood, either unsorted or a sorted T cell fraction (not recorded which). This TCR was sampled from a male donor with ankylosing spondylitis or in good health (not recorded which).

The CDR3 here is CSANPLGLAGVLDEQFF. CDR3 DNA sequence: TGCAGTGCTAATCCCCTCGGACTAGCGGGAGTTCTGGATGAGCAGTTCTTC. The V call is TRBV20-1, the J call TRBJ2-1; TRBD2 agrees at 13 bases. There are 17 residues in the CDR3. The V gene end was trimmed by 4 bases and the J gene end by 8 bases; junction bases not matched to a gene: 14. Germline V gives CDR1 DFQATT, CDR2 SNEGSKA (reference sequence).